Listed here is a single TCR beta chain. The antigen is not known. The primer mix had 60 Vbeta and 13 Jbeta primers. Assay: immunoSEQ multiplex PCR; the TCRdb copy retains only in-frame clones and omits some. The repertoire has more than 60,000 clones, roughly 84% of them found once; the top ten carry 18%. The sample comes from a study of cytomegalovirus exposure and HLA in healthy donors. Whole-study findings and limits: High specificity and sensitivity for cytomegalovirus status were reported for the classifier. Across donors, most TCRs were seen rarely, yet some public ones were widespread.

The J segment lost 0 bases and the V segment lost 1 base, leaving 2 bases of the junction unmatched. The germline gives CDR1 MGHRA, CDR2 YSYEKL. There are 16 residues in the CDR3. The sequencing input was PBMCs. The chain is built from TRBV4-1 and TRBJ2-1; 8 nucleotides match TRBD2. The sequence derives from an older man in good health and CMV-seropositive. For the CDR3, the DNA is TGCGCCAGCAGCCAAGGGACTAGCTTCTCCTACAATGAGCAGTTCTTC. As protein: CASSQGTSFSYNEQFF.